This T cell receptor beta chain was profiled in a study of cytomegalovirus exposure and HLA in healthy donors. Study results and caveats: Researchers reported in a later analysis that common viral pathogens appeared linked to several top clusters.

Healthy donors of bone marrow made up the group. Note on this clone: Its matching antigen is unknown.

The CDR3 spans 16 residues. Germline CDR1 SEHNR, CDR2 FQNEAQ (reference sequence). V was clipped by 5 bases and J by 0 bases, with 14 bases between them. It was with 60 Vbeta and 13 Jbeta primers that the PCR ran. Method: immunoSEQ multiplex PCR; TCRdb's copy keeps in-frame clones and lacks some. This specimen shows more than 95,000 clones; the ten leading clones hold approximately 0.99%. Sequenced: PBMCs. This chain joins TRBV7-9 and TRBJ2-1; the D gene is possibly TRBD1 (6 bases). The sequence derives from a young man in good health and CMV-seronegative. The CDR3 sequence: CASSPTTGSSYNEQFF. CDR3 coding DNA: TGTGCCAGCAGCCCTACAACAGGGAGCTCCTACAATGAGCAGTTCTTC.